Below are 9 T cell receptor beta chains sequenced from a single sample in a study of prognosis after radiotherapy for stage I lung cancer. Amplification of TCR beta CDR3 from genomic DNA used two-round multiplex PCR. For every TRBV and TRBJ gene, a specific primer was used in first-round PCR. TCRdb analysed the multiplex PCR reads with MiXCR anew, one entry per CDR3 protein. The sample includes about 25,000 distinct CDR3 sequences, about 36% of them seen just once. The sample in question was PBMCs, obtained before or after stereotactic body radiation therapy (not recorded which). The receptors here all came from a donor over 45 with non-small cell lung cancer.

Concerning this clonotype itself: A clone one base away is much larger, so this may be a read error. The V and J genes are TRBV30 and TRBJ2-5; D might be TRBD2 (6 bases). Germline CDR1 GTSNPN, CDR2 SVGIG (reference sequence). The CDR3 is 16 residues long. Trimming left V 4 bases short and J 0 bases short, with 18 bases between. The CDR3 loop is CAWMGFGGSYQETQYF. Written as DNA, the CDR3 is TGTGCCTGGATGGGATTCGGGGGTTCGTACCAAGAGACCCAGTACTTC.

The chain is built from TRBV20-1 and TRBJ2-7; D may be TRBD1 or TRBD2 (5 bases each). The V end lost 1 base, the J end lost 2 bases, and 9 bases lay between the germline ends. In germline, CDR1 is DFQATT, CDR2 SNEGSKA (reference sequence). The CDR3 is 13 residues long. The DNA of the CDR3 is TGCAGTGCTAGAGTGGGGGTAGCCTACGAGCAGTACTTC. Translated: CSARVGVAYEQYF.

The chain recombines TRBV10-3 with TRBJ1-1, with a weak D call TRBD1 (6 bases). Trimming removed 0 bases at V and 8 bases at J, with 16 bases between. Looked up from germline, CDR1 is ENHRY and CDR2 is SYGVKD. The CDR3 consists of 15 residues. CDR3 region: CAISESRGRGSEAFF. The DNA for the CDR3 is TGTGCCATCAGTGAGTCGAGGGGCAGGGGATCCGAAGCTTTCTTT.

Concerning this clonotype itself: One end of the junction varies from germline; a read error may be responsible. The chain is built from TRBV6-5 and TRBJ2-7, with a weak D call TRBD2 (7 bases). The CDR3 has 19 residues. Germline V lookup: CDR1 MNHEY, CDR2 SVGAGI. CDR3 DNA: TGTGCCAGCAGTTACTCGACAGGCTACGGGGGGAGAGGGGCCTACGAGCATTACTTC. Its translation: CASSYSTGYGGRGAYEHYF.

The chain combines TRBV5-1 with TRBJ2-7; 11 bases align to TRBD1. The CDR3 consists of 15 residues. With 2 bases clipped from V and 4 bases from J, the junction kept 5 bases outside the gene matches. CDR1 SGHRS and CDR2 YFSETQ come from the germline V gene. This CDR3 is CASSLWTGGGYEQYF. CDR3 nucleotide sequence: TGCGCCAGCAGCTTATGGACAGGGGGCGGATACGAGCAGTACTTC.

This clonotype was recorded at least ten times. The V call is TRBV9, the J call TRBJ2-1; possible D gene TRBD1, 7 bases. V dropped 0 bases and J dropped 8 bases, with 12 bases sitting between them. CDR3 length equals 14 residues. The germline CDR1 and CDR2 sequences are SGDLS and YYNGEE. DNA for the CDR3: TGTGCCAGCAGCGTAGAAGGCAGGGGGGATGAGCAGTTCTTC. Amino acid sequence: CASSVEGRGDEQFF.

To note about this clonotype: Given a much more abundant clone one base away, this may be a read error. The gene calls are TRBV7-9 and TRBJ2-5; maybe TRBD1 (6 bases). The V gene lost 9 bases and the J gene lost 3 bases, with 17 bases spanning the gap. The CDR3 runs to 14 residues. The germline gives CDR1 SEHNR, CDR2 FQNEAQ (reference sequence). CDR3 DNA: TGTGCCAGTAAGCCGGTACAGGGTAAAGAGACCCAGTACTTC. Its protein product is CASKPVQGKETQYF. The full variable domain, its missing parts supplied by reference TRBV7-9 and TRBJ2-5, is DTGVSQNPRHKITKRGQNVTFRCDPISEHNRLYWYRQTLGQGPEFLTYFQNEAQLEKSRLLSDRFSAERPKGSFSTLEIQRTEQGDSAMYLCASKPVQGKETQYFGPGTRLLVL.

This clonotype was observed at least ten times. This sequence joins TRBV11-3 and TRBJ2-5; D possibly corresponds to TRBD2 (5 bases). V lost 5 bases and J lost 2, with 9 bases in between. The CDR3 has 13 residues. Germline lookup yields CDR1 SGHNT and CDR2 YENEEA. The CDR3 sequence: CASSIRDQETQYF. CDR3 bases: TGTGCCAGCAGCATCCGGGATCAAGAGACCCAGTACTTC.

This clonotype was counted ten times or more. The gene calls are TRBV9 and TRBJ2-7; TRBD2 matches 9 bases. This CDR3 comprises 14 residues. Trimming took 4 bases from V and 2 from J; bases not matched to a gene: 4. Looked up from germline, CDR1 is SGDLS and CDR2 is YYNGEE. CDR3 region: CASSRSSGAYEQYF. The CDR3 DNA reads TGTGCCAGCAGCCGATCTAGCGGGGCCTACGAGCAGTACTTC.